This TCR beta chain was observed in a study of regulatory T cells in long-lasting Graves disease. Regarding the study as a whole: Segments TRBV28, TRBJ1-2 and TRBJ2-5 showed preferential usage in persistent disease.

HTBI primers from iRepertoire and Arm-PCR of CDR3 regions yielded the TCR beta libraries. TCRdb re-called the multiplex PCR reads with MiXCR, one entry per CDR3 protein. The table records 350,000 to 500,000 distinct CDR3 sequences, approximately 15% of them present only once. This clonotype was seen many times. The target antigen is unknown. The time point is: newly diagnosed GD, antithyroid drugs for less than 3 months. PBMCs provided the RNA from which the TCR library was made. After removal of 0 bases from V and 2 bases from J, the junction contained 8 bases not matched to a gene. The CDR3 has 18 residues. The germline V gene has CDR1 SGHRS and CDR2 YFSETQ. This same sample was also taken into another study, of T cells in Graves' hyperthyroidism and ophthalmopathy.

Sample: peripheral blood mononuclear cells (PBMCs), taken at new diagnosis, from a patient treated with antithyroid drugs. The sequence was obtained from a woman aged 45-65 years with Graves disease. This rearrangement joins TRBV5-1 to TRBJ2-3, with 11 bases lining up with TRBD2. The CDR3 region has the DNA TGCGCCAGCAGCTTGGACGAAACTAGCGGGAGAGCCACAGATACGCAGTATTTT. This gives the protein CASSLDETSGRATDTQYF. The whole variable domain, remainder taken from reference TRBV5-1 and TRBJ2-3, is KAGVTQTPRYLIKTRGQQVTLSCSPISGHRSVSWYQQTPGQGLQFLFEYFSETQRNKGNFPGRFSGRQFSNSRSEMNVSTLELGDSALYLCASSLDETSGRATDTQYFGPGTRLTVL.